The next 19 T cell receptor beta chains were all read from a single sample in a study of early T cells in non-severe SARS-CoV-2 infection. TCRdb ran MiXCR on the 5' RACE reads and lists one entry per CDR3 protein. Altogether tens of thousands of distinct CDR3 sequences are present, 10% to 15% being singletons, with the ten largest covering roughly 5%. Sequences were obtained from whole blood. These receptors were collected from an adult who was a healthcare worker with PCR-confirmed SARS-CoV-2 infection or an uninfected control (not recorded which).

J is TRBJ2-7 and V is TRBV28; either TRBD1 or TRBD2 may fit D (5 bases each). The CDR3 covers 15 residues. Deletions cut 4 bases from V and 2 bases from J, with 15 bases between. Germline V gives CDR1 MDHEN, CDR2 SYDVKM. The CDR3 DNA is TGTGCCAGCAGTTCCCCGGGGACCTCAACCTACGAGCAGTACTTC. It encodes CASSSPGTSTYEQYF.

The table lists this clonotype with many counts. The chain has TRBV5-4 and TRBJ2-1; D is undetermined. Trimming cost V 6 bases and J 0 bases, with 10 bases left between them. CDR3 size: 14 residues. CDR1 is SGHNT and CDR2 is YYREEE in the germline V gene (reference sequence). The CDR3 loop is CASTTYTSYNEQFF. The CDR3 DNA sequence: TGTGCCAGCACCACCTATACCTCCTACAATGAGCAGTTCTTC. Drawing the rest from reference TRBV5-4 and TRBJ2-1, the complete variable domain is ETGVTQSPTHLIKTRGQQVTLRCSSQSGHNTVSWYQQALGQGPQFIFQYYREEENGRGNFPPRFSGLQFPNYSSELNVNALELDDSALYLCASTTYTSYNEQFFGPGTRLTVL.

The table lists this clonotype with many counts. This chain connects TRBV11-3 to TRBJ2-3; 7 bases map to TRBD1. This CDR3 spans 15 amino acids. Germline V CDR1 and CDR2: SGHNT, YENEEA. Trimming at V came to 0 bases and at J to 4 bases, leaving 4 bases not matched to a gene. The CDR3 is CASSLEGTAADTQYF. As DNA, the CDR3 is TGTGCCAGCAGCTTAGAGGGGACAGCCGCAGATACGCAGTATTTT.

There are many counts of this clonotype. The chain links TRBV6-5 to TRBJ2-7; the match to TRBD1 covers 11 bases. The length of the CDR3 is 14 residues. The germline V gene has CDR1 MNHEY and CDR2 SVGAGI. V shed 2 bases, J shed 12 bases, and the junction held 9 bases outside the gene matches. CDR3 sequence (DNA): TGTGCCAGCAGTTACACCGGGACAGGGGGGAATGCGTACTTC. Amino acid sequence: CASSYTGTGGNAYF.

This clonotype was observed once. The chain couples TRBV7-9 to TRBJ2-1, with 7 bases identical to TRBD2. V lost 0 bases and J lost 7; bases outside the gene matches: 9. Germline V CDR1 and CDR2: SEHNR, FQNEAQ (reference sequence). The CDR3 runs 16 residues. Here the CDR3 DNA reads TGTGCCAGCAGCTTAGCGGGGCGGGAGATCTGGAATGAGCAGTTCTTC. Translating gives CASSLAGREIWNEQFF.

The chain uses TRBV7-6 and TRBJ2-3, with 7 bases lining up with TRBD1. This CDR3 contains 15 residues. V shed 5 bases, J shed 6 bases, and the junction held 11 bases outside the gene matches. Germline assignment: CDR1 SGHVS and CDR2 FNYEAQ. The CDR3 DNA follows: TGTGCCAGCAGCGCCCGACAGGGATCAACCGATACGCAGTATTTT. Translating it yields CASSARQGSTDTQYF.

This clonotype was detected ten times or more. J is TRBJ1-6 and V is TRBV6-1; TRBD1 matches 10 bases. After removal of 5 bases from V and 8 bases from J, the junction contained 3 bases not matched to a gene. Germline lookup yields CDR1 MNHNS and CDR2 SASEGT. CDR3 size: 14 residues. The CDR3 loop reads CASSRGQGYSPLHF. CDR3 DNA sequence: TGTGCCAGCAGTAGGGGACAGGGGTATTCACCCCTCCACTTT.

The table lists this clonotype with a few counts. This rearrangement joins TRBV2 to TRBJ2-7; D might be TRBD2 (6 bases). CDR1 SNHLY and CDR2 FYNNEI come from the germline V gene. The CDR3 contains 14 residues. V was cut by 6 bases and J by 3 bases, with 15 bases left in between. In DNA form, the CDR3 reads TGTGCCAGCAGGTATGGGACTTACGACTACGAGCAGTACTTC. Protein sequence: CASRYGTYDYEQYF. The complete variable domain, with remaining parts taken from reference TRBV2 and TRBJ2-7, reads EPEVTQTPSHQVTQMGQEVILRCVPISNHLYFYWYRQILGQKVEFLVSFYNNEISEKSEIFDDQFSVERPDGSNFTLKIRSTKLEDSAMYFCASRYGTYDYEQYFGPGTRLTVT.

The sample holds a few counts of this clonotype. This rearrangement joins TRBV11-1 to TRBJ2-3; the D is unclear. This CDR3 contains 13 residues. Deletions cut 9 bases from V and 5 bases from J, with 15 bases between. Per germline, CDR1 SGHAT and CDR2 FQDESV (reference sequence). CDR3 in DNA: TGTGCCAGTAAGCTACGGTTAGGAGATACGCAGTATTTT. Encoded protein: CASKLRLGDTQYF. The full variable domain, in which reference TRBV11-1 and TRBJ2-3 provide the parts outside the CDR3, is EAEVAQSPRYKITEKSQAVAFWCDPISGHATLYWYRQILGQGPELLVQFQDESVVDDSQLPKDRFSAERLKGVDSTLKIQPAELGDSAMYLCASKLRLGDTQYFGPGTRLTVL.

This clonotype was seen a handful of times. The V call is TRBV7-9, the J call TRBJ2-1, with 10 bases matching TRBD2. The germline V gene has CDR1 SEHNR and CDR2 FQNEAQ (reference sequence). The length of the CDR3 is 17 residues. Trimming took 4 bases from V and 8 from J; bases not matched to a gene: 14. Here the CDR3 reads CASSSGGTSGASDEQFF. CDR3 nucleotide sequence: TGTGCCAGCAGCTCAGGGGGTACTAGCGGGGCTTCGGATGAGCAGTTCTTC.

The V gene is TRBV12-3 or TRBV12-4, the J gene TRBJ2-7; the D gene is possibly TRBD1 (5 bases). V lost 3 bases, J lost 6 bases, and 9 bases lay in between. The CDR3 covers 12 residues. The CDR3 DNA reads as TGTGCCAGCAGTTTGGGGCTCCTCGAGCAGTACTTC. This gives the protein CASSLGLLEQYF.

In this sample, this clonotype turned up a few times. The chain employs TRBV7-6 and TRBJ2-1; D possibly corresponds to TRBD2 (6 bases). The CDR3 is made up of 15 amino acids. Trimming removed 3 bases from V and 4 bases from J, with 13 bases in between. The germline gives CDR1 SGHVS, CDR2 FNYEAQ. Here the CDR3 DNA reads TGTGCCAGCAGCTTGAAGGCTAGCGCTTACAATGAGCAGTTCTTC. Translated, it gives CASSLKASAYNEQFF. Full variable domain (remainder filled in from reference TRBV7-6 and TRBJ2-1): GAGVSQSPRYKVTKRGQDVALRCDPISGHVSLYWYRQALGQGPEFLTYFNYEAQQDKSGLPNDRFSAERPEGSISTLTIQRTEQRDSAMYRCASSLKASAYNEQFFGPGTRLTVL.

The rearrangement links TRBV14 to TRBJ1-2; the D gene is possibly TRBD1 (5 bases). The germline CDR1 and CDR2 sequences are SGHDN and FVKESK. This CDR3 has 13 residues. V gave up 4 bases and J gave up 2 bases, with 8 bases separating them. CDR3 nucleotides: TGTGCCAGCAGCCCAGGACACAACTATGGCTACACCTTC. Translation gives CASSPGHNYGYTF.

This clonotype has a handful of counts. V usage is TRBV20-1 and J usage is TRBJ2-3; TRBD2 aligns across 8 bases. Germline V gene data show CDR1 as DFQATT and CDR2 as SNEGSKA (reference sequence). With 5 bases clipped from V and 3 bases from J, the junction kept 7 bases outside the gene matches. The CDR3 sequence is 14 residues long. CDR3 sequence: CSALGIAGTDTQYF. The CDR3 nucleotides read TGCAGTGCTCTAGGGATAGCGGGGACAGATACGCAGTATTTT.

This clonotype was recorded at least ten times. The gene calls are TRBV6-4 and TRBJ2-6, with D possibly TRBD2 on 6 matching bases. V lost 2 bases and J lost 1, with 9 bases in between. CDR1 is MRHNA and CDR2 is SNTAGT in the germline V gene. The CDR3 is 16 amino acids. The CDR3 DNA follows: TGTGCCAGCAGTGACGGAGGGGTATCTGGGGCCAACGTCCTGACTTTC. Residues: CASSDGGVSGANVLTF.

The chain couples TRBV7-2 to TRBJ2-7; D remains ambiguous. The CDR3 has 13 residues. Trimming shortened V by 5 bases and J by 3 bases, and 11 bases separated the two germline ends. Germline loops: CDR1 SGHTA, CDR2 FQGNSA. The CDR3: CASSEGNFYEQYF. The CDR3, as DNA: TGTGCCAGCAGCGAAGGAAACTTCTACGAGCAGTACTTC.

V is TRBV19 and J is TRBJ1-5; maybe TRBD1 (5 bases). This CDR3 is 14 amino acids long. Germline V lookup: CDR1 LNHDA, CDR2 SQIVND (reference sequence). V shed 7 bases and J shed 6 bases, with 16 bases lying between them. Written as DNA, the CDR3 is TGTGCCAGTACCCCGGGCAGGGTGGGTCAGCCCCAGCATTTT. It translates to CASTPGRVGQPQHF. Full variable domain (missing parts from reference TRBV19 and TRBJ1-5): DGGITQSPKYLFRKEGQNVTLSCEQNLNHDAMYWYRQDPGQGLRLIYYSQIVNDFQKGDIAEGYSVSREKKESFPLTVTSAQKNPTAFYLCASTPGRVGQPQHFGDGTRLSIL.

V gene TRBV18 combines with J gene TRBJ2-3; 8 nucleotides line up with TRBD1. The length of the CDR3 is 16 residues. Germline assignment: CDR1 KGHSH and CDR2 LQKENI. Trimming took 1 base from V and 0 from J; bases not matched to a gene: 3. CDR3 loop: CASSPLQGASTDTQYF. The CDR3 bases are TGTGCCAGCTCACCACTTCAGGGGGCGAGCACAGATACGCAGTATTTT.

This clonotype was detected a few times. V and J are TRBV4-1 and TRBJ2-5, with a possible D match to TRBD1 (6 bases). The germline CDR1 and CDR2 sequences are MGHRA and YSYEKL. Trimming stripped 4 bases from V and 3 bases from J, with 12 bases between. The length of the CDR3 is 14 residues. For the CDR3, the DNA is TGCGCCAGCAGCCCCGGACAGACGAAAGAGACCCAGTACTTC. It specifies CASSPGQTKETQYF.